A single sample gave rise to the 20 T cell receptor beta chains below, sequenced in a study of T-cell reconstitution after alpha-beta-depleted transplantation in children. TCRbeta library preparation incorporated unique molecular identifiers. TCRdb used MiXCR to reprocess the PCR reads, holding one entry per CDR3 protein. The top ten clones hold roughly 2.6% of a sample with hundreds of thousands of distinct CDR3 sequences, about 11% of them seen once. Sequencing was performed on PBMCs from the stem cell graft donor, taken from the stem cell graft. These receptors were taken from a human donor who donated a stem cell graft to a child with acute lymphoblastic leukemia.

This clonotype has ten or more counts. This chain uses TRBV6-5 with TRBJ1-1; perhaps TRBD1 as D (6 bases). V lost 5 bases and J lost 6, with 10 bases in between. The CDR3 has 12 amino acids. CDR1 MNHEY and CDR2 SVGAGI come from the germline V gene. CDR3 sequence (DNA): TGTGCCAGCAGTCGGGGGGCGTCTGAAGCTTTCTTT. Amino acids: CASSRGASEAFF.

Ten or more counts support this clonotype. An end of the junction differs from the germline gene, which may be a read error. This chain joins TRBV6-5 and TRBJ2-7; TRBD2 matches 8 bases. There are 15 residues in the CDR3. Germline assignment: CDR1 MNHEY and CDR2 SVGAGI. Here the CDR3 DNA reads TGTGCCAGCTCTATTGACGGGACTAGTTCCTCCGAGCAGTACTTC. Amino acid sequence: CASSIDGTSSSEQYF.

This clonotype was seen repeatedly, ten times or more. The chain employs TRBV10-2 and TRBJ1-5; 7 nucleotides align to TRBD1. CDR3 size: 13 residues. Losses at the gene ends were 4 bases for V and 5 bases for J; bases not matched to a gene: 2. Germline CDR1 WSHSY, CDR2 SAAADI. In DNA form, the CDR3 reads TGCGCCAGCAGTGGAACAGGGGATCAGCCCCAGCATTTT. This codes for CASSGTGDQPQHF.

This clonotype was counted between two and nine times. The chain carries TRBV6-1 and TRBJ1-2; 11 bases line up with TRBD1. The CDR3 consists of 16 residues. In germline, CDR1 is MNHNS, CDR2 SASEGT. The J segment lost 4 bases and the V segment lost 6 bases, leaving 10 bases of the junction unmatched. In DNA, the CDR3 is TGTGCCAGCAGCCTCGCCCCGGGACAGGGGGTCTATGGCTACACCTTC. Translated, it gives CASSLAPGQGVYGYTF.

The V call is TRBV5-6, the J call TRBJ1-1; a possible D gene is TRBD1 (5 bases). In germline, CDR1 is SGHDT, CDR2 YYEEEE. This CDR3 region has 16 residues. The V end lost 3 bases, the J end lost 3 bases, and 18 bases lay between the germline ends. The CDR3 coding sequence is TGTGCCAGCAGCTCAAGATTCAGGGTATGGGACACTGAAGCTTTCTTT. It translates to CASSSRFRVWDTEAFF.

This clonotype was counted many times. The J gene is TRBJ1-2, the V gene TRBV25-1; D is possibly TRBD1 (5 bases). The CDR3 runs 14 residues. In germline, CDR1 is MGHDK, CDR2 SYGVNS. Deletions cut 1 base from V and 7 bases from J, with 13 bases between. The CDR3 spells CASSEFASGAGYTF. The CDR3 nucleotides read TGTGCCAGCAGTGAATTCGCCTCCGGGGCTGGCTACACCTTC.

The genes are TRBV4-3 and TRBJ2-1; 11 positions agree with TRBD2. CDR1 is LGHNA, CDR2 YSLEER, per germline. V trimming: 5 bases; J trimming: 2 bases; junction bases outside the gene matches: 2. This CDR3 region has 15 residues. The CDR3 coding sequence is TGCGCCAGCAGCGCGGGACTAGCGGCCTACAATGAGCAGTTCTTC. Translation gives CASSAGLAAYNEQFF.

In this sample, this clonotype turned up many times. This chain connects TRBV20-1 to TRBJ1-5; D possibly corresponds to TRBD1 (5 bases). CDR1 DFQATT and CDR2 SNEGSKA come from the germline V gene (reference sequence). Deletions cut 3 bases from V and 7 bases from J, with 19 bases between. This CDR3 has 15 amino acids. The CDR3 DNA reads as TGCAGTGCTAGGGCAAGGAGGGGAGGAGAGCAGCCCCAGCATTTT. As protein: CSARARRGGEQPQHF.

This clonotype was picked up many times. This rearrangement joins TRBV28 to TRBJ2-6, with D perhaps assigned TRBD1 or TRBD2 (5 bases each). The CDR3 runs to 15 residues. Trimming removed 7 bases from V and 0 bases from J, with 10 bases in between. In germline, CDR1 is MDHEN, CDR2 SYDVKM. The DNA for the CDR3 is TGTGCCAGCAAGGGACCGCTCTCTGGGGCCAACGTCCTGACTTTC. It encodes CASKGPLSGANVLTF.

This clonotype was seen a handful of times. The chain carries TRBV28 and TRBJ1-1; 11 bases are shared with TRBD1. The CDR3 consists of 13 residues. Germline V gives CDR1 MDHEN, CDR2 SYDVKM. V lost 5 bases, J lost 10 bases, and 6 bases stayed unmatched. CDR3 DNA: TGTGCCAGCAGTCCCGGACAGGGGGCAGGAGCTTTCTTT. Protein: CASSPGQGAGAFF.

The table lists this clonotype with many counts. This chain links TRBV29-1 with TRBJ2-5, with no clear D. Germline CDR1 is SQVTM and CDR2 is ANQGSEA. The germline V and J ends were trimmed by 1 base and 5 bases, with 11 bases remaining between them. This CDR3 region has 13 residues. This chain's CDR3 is CSVEGLQRETQYF. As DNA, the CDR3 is TGCAGCGTTGAAGGACTTCAGAGGGAGACCCAGTACTTC.

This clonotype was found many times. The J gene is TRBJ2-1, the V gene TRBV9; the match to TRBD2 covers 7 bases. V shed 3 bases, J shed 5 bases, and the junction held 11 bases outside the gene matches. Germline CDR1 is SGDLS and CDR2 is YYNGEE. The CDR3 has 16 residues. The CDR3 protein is CASSGPGGGSDNEQFF. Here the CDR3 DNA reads TGTGCCAGCAGCGGTCCTGGGGGAGGGTCGGACAATGAGCAGTTCTTC. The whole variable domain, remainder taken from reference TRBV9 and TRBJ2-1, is DSGVTQTPKHLITATGQRVTLRCSPRSGDLSVYWYQQSLDQGLQFLIQYYNGEERAKGNILERFSAQQFPDLHSELNLSSLELGDSALYFCASSGPGGGSDNEQFFGPGTRLTVL.

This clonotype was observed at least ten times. The CDR3 here is CATSDGGISYEQYF. CDR3 in DNA: TGTGCCACCAGTGATGGTGGGATCTCCTACGAGCAGTACTTC. The chain employs TRBV24-1 and TRBJ2-7; D gene unclear. With 3 bases removed from V and 0 bases from J, the gap between germline ends came to 8 bases. The CDR3 is 14 residues long. Per the germline V gene, CDR1 is KGHDR and CDR2 is SFDVKD.

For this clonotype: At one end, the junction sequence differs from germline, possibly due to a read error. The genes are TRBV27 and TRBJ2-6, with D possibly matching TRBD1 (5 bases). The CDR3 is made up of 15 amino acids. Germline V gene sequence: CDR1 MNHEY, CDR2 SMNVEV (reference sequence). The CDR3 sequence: CASSLLGSGANGLTF. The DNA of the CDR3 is TGTGCCAGCAGCCTACTGGGTTCTGGGGCCAACGGCCTGACTTTC. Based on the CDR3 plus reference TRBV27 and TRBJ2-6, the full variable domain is EAQVTQNPRYLITVTGKKLTVTCSQNMNHEYMSWYRQDPGLGLRQIYYSMNVEVTDKGDVPEGYKVSRKEKRNFPLILESPSPNQTSLYFCASSLLGSGANGLTFGAGSRLTVL.

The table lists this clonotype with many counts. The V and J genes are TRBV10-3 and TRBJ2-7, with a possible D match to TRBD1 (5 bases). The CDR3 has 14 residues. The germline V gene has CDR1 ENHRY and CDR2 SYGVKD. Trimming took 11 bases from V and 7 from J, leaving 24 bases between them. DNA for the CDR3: TGTGCCGGGTCCGACAGAAGGGCGGTCGGTGAGCAGTACTTC. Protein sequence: CAGSDRRAVGEQYF.

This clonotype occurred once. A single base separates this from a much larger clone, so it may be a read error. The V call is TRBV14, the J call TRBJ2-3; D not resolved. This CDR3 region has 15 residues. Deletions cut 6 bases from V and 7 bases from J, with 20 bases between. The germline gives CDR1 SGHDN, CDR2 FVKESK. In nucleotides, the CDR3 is TGTGCCAGCAGTCCACGAGGATTACTTCCAAATACGCAGTATTTT. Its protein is CASSPRGLLPNTQYF.

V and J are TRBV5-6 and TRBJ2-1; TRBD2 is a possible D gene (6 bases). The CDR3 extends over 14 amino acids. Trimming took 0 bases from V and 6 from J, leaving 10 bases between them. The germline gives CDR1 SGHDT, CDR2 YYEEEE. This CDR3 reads CASSLAGEVNEQFF. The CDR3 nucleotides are TGTGCCAGCAGCTTGGCCGGGGAGGTCAATGAGCAGTTCTTC.

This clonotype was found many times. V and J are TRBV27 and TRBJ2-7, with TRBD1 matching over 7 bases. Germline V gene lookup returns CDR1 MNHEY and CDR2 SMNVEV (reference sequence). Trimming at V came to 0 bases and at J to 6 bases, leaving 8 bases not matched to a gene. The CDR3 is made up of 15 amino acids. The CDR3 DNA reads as TGTGCCAGCAGTTTATCACGGGACAGAGTTCGCGAGCAGTACTTC. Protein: CASSLSRDRVREQYF.

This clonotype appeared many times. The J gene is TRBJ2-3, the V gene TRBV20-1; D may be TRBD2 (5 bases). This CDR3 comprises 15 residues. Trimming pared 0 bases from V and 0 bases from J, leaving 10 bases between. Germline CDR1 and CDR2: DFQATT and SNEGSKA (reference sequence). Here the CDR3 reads CSARDPAASTDTQYF. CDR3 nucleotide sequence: TGCAGTGCTAGAGATCCAGCGGCTAGCACAGATACGCAGTATTTT.

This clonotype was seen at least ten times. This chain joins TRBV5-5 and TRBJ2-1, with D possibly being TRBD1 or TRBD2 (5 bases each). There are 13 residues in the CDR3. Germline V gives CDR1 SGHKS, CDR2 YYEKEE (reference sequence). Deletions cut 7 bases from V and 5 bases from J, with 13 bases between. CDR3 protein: CASLDVGDNEQFF. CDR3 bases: TGTGCCAGCCTAGACGTGGGGGACAATGAGCAGTTCTTC.